The 10 T cell receptor beta chains below come from one sample, sequenced in a study of cytotoxic CD8 clonotypes in ibrutinib-treated CLL. The data were produced by immunoSEQ multiplex PCR, yet TCRdb's version contains in-frame clones alone and is incomplete. This table holds 250,000 to 350,000 clones, roughly 76% found once. This specimen was PBMCs, taken at disease progression, from a patient treated with ibrutinib. These receptor sequences come from a human donor with chronic lymphocytic leukemia.

Written as DNA, the CDR3 is TGCGCCAGCAGTGAGCCAGGGACAGGGTCACTCGAGACCCAGTACTTC. Its translation: CASSEPGTGSLETQYF. V gene TRBV10-1 combines with J gene TRBJ2-5; 9 nucleotides align to TRBD1. V trimming: 2 bases; J trimming: 5 bases; junction bases outside the gene matches: 9. The CDR3 has 16 amino acids. Germline-derived CDR1 and CDR2 are WNHNN and SYGVQD (reference sequence).

This sequence joins TRBV7-8 and TRBJ2-5, with D possibly being TRBD1 or TRBD2 (5 bases each). Germline loops: CDR1 SGHVS, CDR2 FQNEAQ. The CDR3 runs to 14 residues. Trimming left V 3 bases short and J 5 bases short, with 13 bases between. CDR3 bases: TGTGCCAGCAGCTTTCGAGGGGTGTTGGAGACCCAGTACTTC. Protein sequence: CASSFRGVLETQYF. The full variable domain, in which reference TRBV7-8 and TRBJ2-5 provide the parts outside the CDR3, is GAGVSQSPRYKVAKRGQDVALRCDPISGHVSLFWYQQALGQGPEFLTYFQNEAQLDKSGLPSDRFFAERPEGSVSTLKIQRTQQEDSAVYLCASSFRGVLETQYFGPGTRLLVL.

The chain couples TRBV7-9 to TRBJ2-7, with 12 bases fitting TRBD1. This CDR3 spans 15 amino acids. CDR1 is SEHNR and CDR2 is FQNEAQ in the germline V gene (reference sequence). The trim removed 5 bases at V and 5 bases at J, leaving 7 bases unmatched. This chain's CDR3 is CASSPGDRGHDEQYF. CDR3 DNA sequence: TGTGCCAGCAGCCCCGGGGACAGGGGGCACGACGAGCAGTACTTC.

Points on this clone: The junction differs from germline at one of its ends, possibly a read error. The chain joins TRBV29-1 to TRBJ2-5; D uncertain. Germline CDR1 SQVTM, CDR2 ANQGSEA. This CDR3 comprises 11 residues. The DNA of the CDR3 is TGCAGCCTTTCCGTTCAAGGGACCCAGTACTTC. It is translated as CSLSVQGTQYF.

The chain has TRBV5-1 and TRBJ2-2; no firm D call. CDR3 length: 12 amino acids. Trimming removed 5 bases at V and 4 bases at J, with 6 bases between. Germline CDR1 SGHRS, CDR2 YFSETQ. For the CDR3, the DNA is TGCGCCAGCAGGGCCGGCACCGGGGAGCTGTTTTTT. Amino acid sequence: CASRAGTGELFF.

This chain uses TRBV28 with TRBJ2-7; the D call may be TRBD1 or TRBD2 (5 bases each). V was shortened by 7 bases and J by 6 bases, with 16 bases between the two germline ends. Germline CDR1 MDHEN, CDR2 SYDVKM. The CDR3 totals 13 residues. CDR3 region: CASTLERGGEQYF. CDR3 coding DNA: TGTGCCAGCACCCTAGAGAGGGGTGGCGAGCAGTACTTC.

This clone was counted between two and nine times. The chain combines TRBV5-4 with TRBJ1-2, with 7 positions matching TRBD1. The germline gives CDR1 SGHNT, CDR2 YYREEE (reference sequence). The CDR3 contains 13 residues. V dropped 3 bases and J dropped 4; count of bases not matched to a gene: 3. Written as DNA, the CDR3 is TGTGCCAGCAGCTACGCAGGGGGCTATGGCTACACCTTC. Amino acids: CASSYAGGYGYTF.

The chain uses TRBV4-2 and TRBJ2-5; possibly TRBD1 for D (6 bases). Looked up from germline, CDR1 is LGHNA and CDR2 is YNFKEQ. This CDR3 is built from 14 residues. Trimming removed 0 bases from V and 5 bases from J, with 10 bases in between. CDR3 in amino acids: CASSQEDSYETQYF. CDR3 nucleotides: TGTGCCAGCAGCCAAGAGGACAGTTACGAGACCCAGTACTTC.

The chain links TRBV4-3 to TRBJ1-5; unclear D gene. Germline lookup yields CDR1 LGHNA and CDR2 YSLEER. This CDR3 region has 16 residues. Trimming removed 0 bases from V and 5 bases from J, with 14 bases in between. CDR3 DNA: TGCGCCAGCAGCCAAGACCCGGACTTTTCCCATCAGCCCCAGCATTTT. As protein: CASSQDPDFSHQPQHF.

This chain joins TRBV6-5 and TRBJ1-2; D not certain. The V and J ends lost 4 bases and 7 bases respectively, with 10 bases between them. The CDR3 length is 12 residues. CDR1 MNHEY and CDR2 SVGAGI come from the germline V gene. The CDR3 DNA reads TGTGCCAGCAGTTCCTTTGCCGGTGGCTACACCTTC. Its protein product is CASSSFAGGYTF.